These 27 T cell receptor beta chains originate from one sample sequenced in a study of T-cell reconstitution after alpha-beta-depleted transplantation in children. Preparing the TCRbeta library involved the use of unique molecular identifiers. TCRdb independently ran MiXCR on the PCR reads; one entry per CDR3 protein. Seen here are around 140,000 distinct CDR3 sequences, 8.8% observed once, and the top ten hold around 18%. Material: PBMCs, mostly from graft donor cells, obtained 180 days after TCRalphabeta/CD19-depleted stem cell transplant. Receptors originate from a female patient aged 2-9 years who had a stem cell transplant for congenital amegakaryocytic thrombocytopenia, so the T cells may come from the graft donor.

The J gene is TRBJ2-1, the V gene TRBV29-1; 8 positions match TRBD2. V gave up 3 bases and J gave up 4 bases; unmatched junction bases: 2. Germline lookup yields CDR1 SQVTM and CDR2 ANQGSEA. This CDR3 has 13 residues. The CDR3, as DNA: TGCAGCGTTGAGGGGACTAGATACAATGAGCAGTTCTTC. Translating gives CSVEGTRYNEQFF.

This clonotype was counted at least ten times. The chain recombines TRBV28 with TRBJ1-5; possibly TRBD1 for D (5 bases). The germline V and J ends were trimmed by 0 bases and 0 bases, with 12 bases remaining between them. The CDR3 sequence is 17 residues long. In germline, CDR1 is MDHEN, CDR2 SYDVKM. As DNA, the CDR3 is TGTGCCAGCAGTTTATGCAGGGCCGTAGATAGCAATCAGCCCCAGCATTTT. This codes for CASSLCRAVDSNQPQHF.

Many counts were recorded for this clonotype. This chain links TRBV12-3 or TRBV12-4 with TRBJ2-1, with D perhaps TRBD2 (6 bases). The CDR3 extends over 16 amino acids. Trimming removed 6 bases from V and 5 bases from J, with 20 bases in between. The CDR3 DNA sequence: TGTGCCAGCAGACCCGGTGGGCGGGATTGGGACAATGAGCAGTTCTTC. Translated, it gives CASRPGGRDWDNEQFF.

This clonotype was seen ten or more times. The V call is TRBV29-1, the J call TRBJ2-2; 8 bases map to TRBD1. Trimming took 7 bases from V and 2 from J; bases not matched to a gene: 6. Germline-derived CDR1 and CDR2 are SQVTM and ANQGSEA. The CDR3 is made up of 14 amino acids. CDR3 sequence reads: CSAGQGFNTGELFF. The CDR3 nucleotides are TGCAGCGCCGGACAGGGTTTTAACACCGGGGAGCTGTTTTTT.

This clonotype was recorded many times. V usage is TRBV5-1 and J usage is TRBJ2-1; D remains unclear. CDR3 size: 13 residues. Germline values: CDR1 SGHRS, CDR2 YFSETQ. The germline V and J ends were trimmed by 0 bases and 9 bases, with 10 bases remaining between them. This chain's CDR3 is CASSLVPMGEQFF. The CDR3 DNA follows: TGCGCCAGCAGCTTGGTCCCGATGGGTGAGCAGTTCTTC.

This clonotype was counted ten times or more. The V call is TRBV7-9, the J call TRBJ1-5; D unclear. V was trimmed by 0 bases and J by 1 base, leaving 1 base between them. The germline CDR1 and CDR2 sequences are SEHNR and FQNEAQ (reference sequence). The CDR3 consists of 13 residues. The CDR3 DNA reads TGTGCCAGCAGCTTAGCGAGCAATCAGCCCCAGCATTTT. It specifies CASSLASNQPQHF.

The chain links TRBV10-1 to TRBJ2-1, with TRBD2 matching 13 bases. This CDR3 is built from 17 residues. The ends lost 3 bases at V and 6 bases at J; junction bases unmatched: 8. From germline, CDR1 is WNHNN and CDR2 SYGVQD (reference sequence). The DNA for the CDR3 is TGCGCCAGCAGTGACAGGACTAGCGGGAGTCGTCGCAATGAGCAGTTCTTC. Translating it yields CASSDRTSGSRRNEQFF.

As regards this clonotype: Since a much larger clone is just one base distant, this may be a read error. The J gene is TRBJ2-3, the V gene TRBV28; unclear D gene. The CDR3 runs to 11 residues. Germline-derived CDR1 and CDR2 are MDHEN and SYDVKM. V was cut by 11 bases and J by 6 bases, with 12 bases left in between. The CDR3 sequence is CAGNVGDTQYF. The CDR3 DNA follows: TGTGCCGGCAACGTTGGGGATACGCAGTATTTT.

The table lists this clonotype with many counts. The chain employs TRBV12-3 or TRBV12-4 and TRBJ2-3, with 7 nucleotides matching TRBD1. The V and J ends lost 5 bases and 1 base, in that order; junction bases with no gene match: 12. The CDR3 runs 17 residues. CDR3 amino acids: CASSPGTAMLGTDTQYF. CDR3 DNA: TGTGCCAGCAGTCCCGGGACAGCCATGCTTGGCACAGATACGCAGTATTTT.

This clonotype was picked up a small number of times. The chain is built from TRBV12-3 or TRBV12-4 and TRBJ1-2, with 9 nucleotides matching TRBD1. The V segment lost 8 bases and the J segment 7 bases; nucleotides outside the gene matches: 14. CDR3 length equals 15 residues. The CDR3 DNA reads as TGTGCCAGCTCGCCCCCGGGACAGGGTTCGCGTGGCTACACCTTC. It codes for CASSPPGQGSRGYTF.

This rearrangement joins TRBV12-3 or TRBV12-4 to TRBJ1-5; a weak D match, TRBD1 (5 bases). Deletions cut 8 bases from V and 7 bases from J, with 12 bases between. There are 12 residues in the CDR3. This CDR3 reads CASGDSGQPQHF. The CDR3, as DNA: TGTGCCAGCGGCGACAGTGGCCAGCCCCAGCATTTT.

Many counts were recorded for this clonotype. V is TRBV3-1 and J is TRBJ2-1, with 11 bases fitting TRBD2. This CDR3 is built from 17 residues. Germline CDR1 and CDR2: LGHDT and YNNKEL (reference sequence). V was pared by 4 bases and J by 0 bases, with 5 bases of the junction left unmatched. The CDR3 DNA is TGTGCCAGCAGCCCTACTAGCGGGGGCTACTCCTACAATGAGCAGTTCTTC. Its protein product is CASSPTSGGYSYNEQFF.

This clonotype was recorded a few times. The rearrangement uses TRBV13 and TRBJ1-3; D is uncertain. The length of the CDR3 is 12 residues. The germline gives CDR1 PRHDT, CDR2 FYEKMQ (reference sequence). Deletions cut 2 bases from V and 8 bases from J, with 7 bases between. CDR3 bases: TGTGCCAGCAGCTTATCCTCCGACACCATATATTTT. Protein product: CASSLSSDTIYF.

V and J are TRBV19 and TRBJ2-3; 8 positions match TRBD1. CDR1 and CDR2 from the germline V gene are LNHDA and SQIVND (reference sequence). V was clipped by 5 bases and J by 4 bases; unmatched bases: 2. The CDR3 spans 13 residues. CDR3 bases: TGTGCCAGTAGTCACAGGGGGTCAGATACGCAGTATTTT. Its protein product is CASSHRGSDTQYF.

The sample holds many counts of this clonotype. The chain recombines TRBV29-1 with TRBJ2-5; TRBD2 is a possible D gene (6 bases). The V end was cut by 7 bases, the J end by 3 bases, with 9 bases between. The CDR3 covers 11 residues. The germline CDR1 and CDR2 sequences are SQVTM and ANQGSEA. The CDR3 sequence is CSGGVKETQYF. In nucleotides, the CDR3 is TGCAGCGGGGGGGTCAAAGAGACCCAGTACTTC.

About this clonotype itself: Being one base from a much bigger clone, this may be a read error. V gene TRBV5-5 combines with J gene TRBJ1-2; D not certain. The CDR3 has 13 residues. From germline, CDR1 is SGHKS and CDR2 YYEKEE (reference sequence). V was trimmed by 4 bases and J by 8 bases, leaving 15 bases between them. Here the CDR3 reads CASSPWSSGGYTF. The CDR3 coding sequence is TGTGCCAGCAGCCCATGGAGTTCGGGGGGCTACACCTTC.

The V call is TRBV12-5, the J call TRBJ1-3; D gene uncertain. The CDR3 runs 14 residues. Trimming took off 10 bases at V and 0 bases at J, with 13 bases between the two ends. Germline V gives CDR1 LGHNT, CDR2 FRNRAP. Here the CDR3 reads CAKIPRASGNTIYF. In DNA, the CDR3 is TGTGCTAAAATCCCTAGGGCCTCTGGAAACACCATATATTTT. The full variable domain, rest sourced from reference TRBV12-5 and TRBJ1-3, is DARVTQTPRHKVTEMGQEVTMRCQPILGHNTVFWYRQTMMQGLELLAYFRNRAPLDDSGMPKDRFSAEMPDATLATLKIQPSEPRDSAVYFCAKIPRASGNTIYFGEGSWLTVV.

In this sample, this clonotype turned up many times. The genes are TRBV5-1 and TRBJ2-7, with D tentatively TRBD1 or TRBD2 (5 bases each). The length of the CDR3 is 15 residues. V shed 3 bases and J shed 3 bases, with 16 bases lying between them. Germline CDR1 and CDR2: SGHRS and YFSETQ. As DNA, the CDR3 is TGCGCCAGCAGCTCACCCGGGACCCAGATCTACGAGCAGTACTTC. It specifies CASSSPGTQIYEQYF.

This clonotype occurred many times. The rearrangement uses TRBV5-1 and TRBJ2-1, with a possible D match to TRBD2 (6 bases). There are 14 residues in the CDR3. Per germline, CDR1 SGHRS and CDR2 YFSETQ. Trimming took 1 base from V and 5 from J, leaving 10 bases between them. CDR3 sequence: CASSLIRENNEQFF. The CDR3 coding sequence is TGCGCCAGCAGCTTGATCCGGGAGAACAATGAGCAGTTCTTC.

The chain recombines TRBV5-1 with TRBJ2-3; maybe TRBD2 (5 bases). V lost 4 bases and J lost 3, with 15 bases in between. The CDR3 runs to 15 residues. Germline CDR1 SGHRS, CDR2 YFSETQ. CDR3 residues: CASSLPTRTTDTQYF. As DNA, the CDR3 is TGCGCCAGCAGCCTACCAACTAGAACAACAGATACGCAGTATTTT.

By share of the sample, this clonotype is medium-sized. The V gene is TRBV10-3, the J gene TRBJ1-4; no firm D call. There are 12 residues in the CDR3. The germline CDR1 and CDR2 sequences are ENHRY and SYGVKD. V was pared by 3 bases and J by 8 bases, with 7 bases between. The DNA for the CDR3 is TGTGCCATCAGTGAAGTTGGGGAAAAACTGTTTTTT. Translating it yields CAISEVGEKLFF.

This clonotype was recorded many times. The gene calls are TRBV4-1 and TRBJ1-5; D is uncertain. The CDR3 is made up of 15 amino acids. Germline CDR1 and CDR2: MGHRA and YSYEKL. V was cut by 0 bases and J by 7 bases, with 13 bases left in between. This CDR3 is CASSQEKWARQPQHF. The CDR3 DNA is TGCGCCAGCAGCCAAGAGAAGTGGGCAAGACAGCCCCAGCATTTT.

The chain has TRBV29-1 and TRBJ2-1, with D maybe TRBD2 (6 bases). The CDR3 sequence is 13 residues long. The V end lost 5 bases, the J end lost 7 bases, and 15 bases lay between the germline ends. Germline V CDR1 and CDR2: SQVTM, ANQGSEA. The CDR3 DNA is TGCAGCGTTTCCAGCGGGCGGGGAAATGAGCAGTTCTTC. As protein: CSVSSGRGNEQFF.

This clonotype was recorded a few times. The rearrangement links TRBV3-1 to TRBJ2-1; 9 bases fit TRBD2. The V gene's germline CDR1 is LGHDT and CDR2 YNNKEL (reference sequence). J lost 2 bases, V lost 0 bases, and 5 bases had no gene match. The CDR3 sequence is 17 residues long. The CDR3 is CASSQDLVAGAYNEQFF. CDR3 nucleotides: TGTGCCAGCAGCCAAGATTTGGTAGCGGGGGCCTACAATGAGCAGTTCTTC.

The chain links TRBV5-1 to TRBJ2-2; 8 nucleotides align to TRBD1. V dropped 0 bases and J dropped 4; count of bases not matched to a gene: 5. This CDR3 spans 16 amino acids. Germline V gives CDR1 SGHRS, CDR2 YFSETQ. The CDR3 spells CASSLGVTGATGELFF. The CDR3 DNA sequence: TGCGCCAGCAGCTTGGGCGTGACAGGGGCCACCGGGGAGCTGTTTTTT.

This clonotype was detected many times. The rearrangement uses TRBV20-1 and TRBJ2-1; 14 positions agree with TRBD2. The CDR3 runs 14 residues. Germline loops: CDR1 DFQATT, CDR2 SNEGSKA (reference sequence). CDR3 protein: CSAGLAGGGNEQFF. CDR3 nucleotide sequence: TGCAGCGCTGGACTAGCGGGAGGAGGCAATGAGCAGTTCTTC.

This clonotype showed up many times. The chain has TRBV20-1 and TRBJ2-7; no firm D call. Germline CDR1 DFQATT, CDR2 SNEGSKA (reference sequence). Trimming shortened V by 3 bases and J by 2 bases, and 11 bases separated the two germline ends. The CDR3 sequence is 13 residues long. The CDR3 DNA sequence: TGCAGTGCTAGGTTAAGCAAGCCCTACGAGCAGTACTTC. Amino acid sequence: CSARLSKPYEQYF.